This TCR beta chain appears in the sequencing data of a study of cytomegalovirus exposure and HLA in healthy donors. With 60 Vbeta and 13 Jbeta primers, the PCR was carried out. Generated by immunoSEQ multiplex PCR, the TCRdb table keeps only in-frame clones and is missing some. The sample records fewer than 200,000 clones, 60% to 80% being singletons. Sequencing was carried out using PBMCs. The origin of this receptor is a man aged 55-75 years in good health and CMV-seronegative.

The CDR3: CASSLDGSSYEQYF. CDR3 nucleotide sequence: TGCGCCAGCAGCTTGGATGGGAGCTCCTACGAGCAGTACTTC. This chain joins TRBV5-1 and TRBJ2-7; D is possibly TRBD2 (5 bases). The V and J ends lost 0 bases and 0 bases respectively, with 7 bases between them. The CDR3 covers 14 residues. Germline-derived CDR1 and CDR2 are SGHRS and YFSETQ.